Below, 13 T cell receptor beta chains from the same sample are listed, as sequenced in a study of OX40 agonist ivuxolimab in advanced cancers. Profiled with immunoSEQ multiplex PCR; TCRdb holds only in-frame clones, not every one. The sample records approximately 74,000 clones, approximately 78% being singletons. The specimen comprised CD4+ or CD8+ T cells sorted from blood, sampled in a trial of the OX40 agonist ivuxolimab. These receptors were obtained from an adult with an advanced solid tumor such as melanoma, head and neck, liver or kidney cancer.

This clone was seen a handful of times. V and J are TRBV6-1 and TRBJ2-3; 9 positions agree with TRBD2. V dropped 3 bases and J dropped 4; count of bases not matched to a gene: 5. Germline V gives CDR1 MNHNS, CDR2 SASEGT. The CDR3 has 15 residues. This chain's CDR3 is CASSDVAGGPDTQYF. DNA of the CDR3: TGTGCCAGCAGTGACGTTGCGGGAGGGCCAGATACGCAGTATTTT.

J is TRBJ1-5 and V is TRBV5-1; D possibly corresponds to TRBD1 (5 bases). The CDR3 sequence is 15 residues long. Germline CDR1 reads SGHRS; CDR2 reads YFSETQ. V lost 1 base, J lost 3 bases, and 11 bases lay in between. Here the CDR3 DNA reads TGCGCCAGCAGCTTGATACCGGGGGACAATCAGCCCCAGCATTTT. Its translation: CASSLIPGDNQPQHF.

This chain links TRBV6-5 with TRBJ1-1; D call uncertain. Trimming took 2 bases from V and 5 from J, leaving 9 bases between them. The CDR3 runs to 13 residues. Germline V gene lookup returns CDR1 MNHEY and CDR2 SVGAGI. CDR3 DNA: TGTGCCAGCAGTTACACATTGGGGACTGAAGCTTTCTTT. Translation: CASSYTLGTEAFF.

The V and J genes are TRBV12-2 and TRBJ1-5. TRBV12-2 is marked as a pseudogene. The CDR3 has 17 amino acids. CDR3 coding DNA: TGTGCAAGTCGGCCACCGGGACCTCCAGTGGGAGGACAGCCCCAGCATTTT. Its translation: CASRPPGPPVGGQPQHF.

The chain combines TRBV5-1 with TRBJ2-3, with D possibly matching TRBD2 (7 bases). CDR1 SGHRS and CDR2 YFSETQ come from the germline V gene. Trimming pared 4 bases from V and 3 bases from J, leaving 21 bases between. The CDR3 runs to 17 residues. The DNA for the CDR3 is TGCGCCAGCAGCCCGAATCCCGATCGGGGGGCGACAGATACGCAGTATTTT. This translates into CASSPNPDRGATDTQYF.

This sequence joins TRBV5-8 and TRBJ1-1, with 8 bases lining up with TRBD1. The germline CDR1 and CDR2 sequences are SGHTS and YDEGEE. The CDR3 has 16 residues. V lost 5 bases and J lost 3; bases outside the gene matches: 12. DNA of the CDR3: TGTGCCAGCAGTCGAATATCAGGGGGCGCAGACACTGAAGCTTTCTTT. It codes for CASSRISGGADTEAFF.

The genes are TRBV4-1 and TRBJ1-2, with 8 nucleotides matching TRBD1. This CDR3 spans 16 amino acids. V shed 0 bases and J 9 bases; nucleotides not matched to a gene: 12. Germline CDR1 is MGHRA and CDR2 is YSYEKL. The DNA for the CDR3 is TGCGCCAGCAGCCAAGATCCCGCAGGGGGCTATCGTCGCTACACCTTC. This gives the protein CASSQDPAGGYRRYTF.

This sequence joins TRBV19 and TRBJ1-5; 7 bases line up with TRBD1. Losses at the gene ends were 6 bases for V and 6 bases for J; bases not matched to a gene: 8. The CDR3 has 14 amino acids. Germline CDR1 and CDR2: LNHDA and SQIVND (reference sequence). CDR3: CASSRDSWGQPQHF. The CDR3 DNA is TGTGCCAGTAGCCGGGACAGCTGGGGTCAGCCCCAGCATTTT.

This sequence joins TRBV7-9 and TRBJ2-7; 10 positions match TRBD2. J was trimmed by 5 bases and V by 5 bases; bases with no gene match: 9. Looked up from germline, CDR1 is SEHNR and CDR2 is FQNEAQ (reference sequence). This CDR3 region has 15 residues. CDR3 in DNA: TGTGCCAGCAGCCCGACGGCTAGCGGGAGACACGAGCAGTACTTC. This encodes CASSPTASGRHEQYF.

The rearrangement links TRBV6-4 to TRBJ2-2; weak D call: TRBD1 (6 bases). V was shortened by 6 bases and J by 3 bases, with 11 bases between the two germline ends. Germline lookup yields CDR1 MRHNA and CDR2 SNTAGT. CDR3 size: 14 residues. The CDR3 is CASRKYRDTGELFF. CDR3 in DNA: TGTGCCAGCAGAAAATACAGGGACACCGGGGAGCTGTTTTTT.

The rearrangement uses TRBV6-1 and TRBJ2-2; D not resolved. CDR1 MNHNS and CDR2 SASEGT come from the germline V gene. This CDR3 has 13 residues. V was cut by 6 bases and J by 1 base, with 6 bases left in between. In nucleotides, the CDR3 is TGTGCCAGCAGCGTACAGAACACCGGGGAGCTGTTTTTT. Translated, it gives CASSVQNTGELFF.

The chain couples TRBV6-1 to TRBJ2-1; 9 bases are a match to TRBD1. V lost 10 bases and J lost 10; bases outside the gene matches: 11. The CDR3 runs 13 residues. CDR1 is MNHNS, CDR2 SASEGT, per germline. Here the CDR3 DNA reads TGTGCCACCCAGGGACAGGGTCATGGGGAGCAGTTCTTC. Its protein product is CATQGQGHGEQFF.

The J gene is TRBJ1-5, the V gene TRBV28; unclear D gene. The germline V and J ends were trimmed by 5 bases and 9 bases, with 8 bases remaining between them. This CDR3 comprises 11 residues. CDR1 and CDR2 from the germline V gene are MDHEN and SYDVKM. In DNA, the CDR3 is TGTGCCAGCAGTCAGGAGAGGCCCCAGCATTTT. Residues: CASSQERPQHF.